The clone carrying this T cell receptor (beta chain) is deemed medium-sized (0.01 to 0.1%). Its matching antigen is unknown. Germline-derived CDR1 and CDR2 are DFQATT and SNEGSKA (reference sequence). The CDR3 has 13 amino acids. Trimming took 6 bases from V and 6 from J; bases not matched to a gene: 10. The sample comes from a study of spatial heterogeneity in lung cancer. General study results and limits: Intratumoral expanded alpha and beta TCR counts were found to track tumor mutation counts.

TCRdb reanalysed the 5' RACE reads using MiXCR and keeps one entry per CDR3 protein. The table shows about 13,000 distinct CDR3 sequences, with roughly 7.2% occurring only once. As to time point: sample taken at primary tumor resection. The sequencing used lung tumor tissue, collected at surgery. The TCR was taken from a female donor with early-stage non-small cell lung cancer. The chain links TRBV20-1 to TRBJ2-7; the match to TRBD2 covers 8 bases. CDR3 amino acids: CSAKGAGAVEQYF. For the CDR3, the DNA is TGCAGTGCAAAAGGAGCGGGAGCAGTCGAGCAGTACTTC.